The TCR beta chain described here comes from a study of T cell responses to AZD1222 COVID-19 vaccine. Study-wide points: A reported finding is that nearly half of spike-specific TCRs target unmutated variant regions.

The data were produced by immunoSEQ multiplex PCR, yet TCRdb's version contains in-frame clones alone and is incomplete. Found here are approximately 91,000 clones, roughly 90% of them singletons; the top ten hold 13%. Comments on this clone: Its antigen is still unknown.

The receptor's source is an adult in good health. Sequencing was performed on peripheral blood, taken on day 0 of AZD1222 vaccination.

The CDR3 sequence: CASSEDRGRRAEQFF. CDR3 sequence (DNA): TGTGCCAGCAGTGAGGACAGGGGGCGTCGAGCTGAGCAGTTCTTC. The chain joins TRBV6-2 or TRBV6-3 to TRBJ2-1; 11 nucleotides match TRBD1. The CDR3 runs 15 residues. V lost 5 bases and J lost 9; bases outside the gene matches: 9. The germline V gene encodes CDR1 MNHEY and CDR2 SVGEGT.